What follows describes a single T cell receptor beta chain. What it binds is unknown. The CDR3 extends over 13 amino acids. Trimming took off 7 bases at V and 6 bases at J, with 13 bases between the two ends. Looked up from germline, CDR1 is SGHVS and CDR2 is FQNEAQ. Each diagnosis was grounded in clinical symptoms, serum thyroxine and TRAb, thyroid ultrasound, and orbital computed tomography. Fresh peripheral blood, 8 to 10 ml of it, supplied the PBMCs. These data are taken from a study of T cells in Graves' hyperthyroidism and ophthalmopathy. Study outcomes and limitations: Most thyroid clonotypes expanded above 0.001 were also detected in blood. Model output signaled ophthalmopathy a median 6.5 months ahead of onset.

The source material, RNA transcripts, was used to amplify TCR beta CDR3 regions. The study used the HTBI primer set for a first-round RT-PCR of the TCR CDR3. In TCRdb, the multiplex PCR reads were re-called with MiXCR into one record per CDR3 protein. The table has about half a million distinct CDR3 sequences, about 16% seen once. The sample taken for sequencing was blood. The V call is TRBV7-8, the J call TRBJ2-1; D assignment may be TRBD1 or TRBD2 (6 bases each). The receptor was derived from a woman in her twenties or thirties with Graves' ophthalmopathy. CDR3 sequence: CASISGGCNEQFF. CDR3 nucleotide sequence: TGTGCCAGCATCTCCGGGGGCTGCAATGAGCAGTTCTTC.